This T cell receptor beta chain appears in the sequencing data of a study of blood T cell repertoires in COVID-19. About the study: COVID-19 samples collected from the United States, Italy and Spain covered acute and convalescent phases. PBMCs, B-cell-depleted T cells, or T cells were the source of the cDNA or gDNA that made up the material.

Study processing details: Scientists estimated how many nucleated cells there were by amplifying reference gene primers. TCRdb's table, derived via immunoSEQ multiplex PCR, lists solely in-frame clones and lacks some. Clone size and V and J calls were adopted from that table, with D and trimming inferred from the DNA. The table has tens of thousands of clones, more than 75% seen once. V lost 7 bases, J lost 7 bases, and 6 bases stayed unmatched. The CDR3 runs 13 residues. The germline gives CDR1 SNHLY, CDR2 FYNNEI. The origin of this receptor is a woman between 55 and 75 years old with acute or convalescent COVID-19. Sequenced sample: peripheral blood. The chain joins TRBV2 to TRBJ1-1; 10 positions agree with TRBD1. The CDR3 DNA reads TGTGCCAGCATTGACAGGGGGCGCGGTGAAGCTTTCTTT. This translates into CASIDRGRGEAFF.